These T cell receptor beta chains were read from a single sample in a study of blood T cells in healthy people across ages. Each CDR3 protein gets one entry after TCRdb re-called the 5' RACE reads with MiXCR. Of hundreds of thousands of distinct CDR3 sequences detected, 55% to 75% appear once; the ten largest clones hold 22%. The material sequenced was blood. These receptors came from a man aged 25 to 45 in good health. CDR3s include the opening cysteine and the closing phenylalanine or tryptophan. Fields, in order: clone size, D gene, V gene, J gene, CDR3 protein, CDR3 DNA. D genes are given only for firm matches. Only part of the rows carry a size: once, few, many, or a class if the clone is expanded.

NA	NA	TRBV5-1	TRBJ2-3	CASIGTFGTDTQYF	TGCGCCAGTATCGGGACGTTCGGAACAGATACGCAGTATTTT
NA	NA	TRBV7-2	TRBJ2-5	CASSIQAYQETQYF	TGTGCCAGCAGCATTCAGGCGTACCAAGAGACCCAGTACTTC
NA	NA	TRBV4-2	TRBJ2-1	CATTDYNEQFF	TGTGCCACCACGGATTACAATGAGCAGTTCTTC
once	TRBD1	TRBV27	TRBJ2-7	CASSASTGEWGYEQYF	TGTGCCAGCAGTGCGAGCACAGGGGAGTGGGGCTACGAGCAGTACTTC
NA	NA	TRBV20-1	TRBJ2-3	CSARSRFFTDTQYF	TGCAGTGCTAGATCCCGCTTTTTCACAGATACGCAGTATTTT
once	NA	TRBV12-3/TRBV12-4	TRBJ1-4	CASRRSVTANEKLFF	TGTGCCAGCCGACGGAGTGTGACCGCTAATGAAAAACTGTTTTTT
once	TRBD2	TRBV7-7	TRBJ2-5	CASSTGLAGGPETQYF	TGTGCTAGCAGCACGGGACTAGCGGGAGGGCCAGAGACCCAGTACTTC
NA	NA	TRBV12-3/TRBV12-4	TRBJ2-1	CASSFWKTSYNEQFF	TGTGCCAGCAGTTTCTGGAAGACCTCCTACAATGAGCAGTTCTTC
NA	TRBD1	TRBV29-1	TRBJ1-1	CSGGDTGAGTEAFF	TGCAGCGGGGGAGATACAGGGGCAGGGACTGAAGCTTTCTTT
NA	TRBD1	TRBV6-2/TRBV6-3	TRBJ2-6	CASSPGQGAEANVLTF	TGTGCCAGCAGTCCGGGACAGGGGGCCGAGGCCAACGTCCTGACTTTC
NA	TRBD2	TRBV20-1	TRBJ2-1	CSASPGLAGKYNEQFF	TGCAGTGCTAGCCCCGGACTAGCGGGAAAGTACAATGAGCAGTTCTTC
NA	NA	TRBV7-7	TRBJ2-5	CASSLGVTSGETQYF	TGTGCCAGCAGCTTAGGTGTCACCTCCGGGGAGACCCAGTACTTC
NA	NA	TRBV7-9	TRBJ2-3	CASSFSWDTQYF	TGTGCCAGCAGCTTCTCTTGGGATACGCAGTATTTT
NA	TRBD2	TRBV6-2/TRBV6-3	TRBJ2-3	CASSGLVTSDTQYF	TGTGCCAGCAGCGGACTAGTCACTTCAGATACGCAGTATTTT
NA	NA	TRBV12-3/TRBV12-4	TRBJ2-7	CASTMGSNEQYF	TGTGCCAGCACCATGGGGTCCAATGAGCAGTACTTC
NA	NA	TRBV14	TRBJ2-3	CASSQMPTGNTDTQYF	TGTGCCAGCAGCCAGATGCCGACAGGCAATACAGATACGCAGTATTTT
NA	NA	TRBV20-1	TRBJ2-6	CSARVSRASVLTF	TGCAGTGCTAGAGTTTCTCGGGCCAGCGTCCTGACTTTC
NA	NA	TRBV28	TRBJ2-7	CTSYGSGYYEQYF	TGTACCAGCTATGGGAGCGGGTACTACGAGCAGTACTTC
few	NA	TRBV3-1	TRBJ2-7	CASSQGGSHYEQYF	TGTGCCAGCAGCCAAGGAGGGAGCCACTACGAGCAGTACTTC
many	NA	TRBV20-1	TRBJ2-1	CSARGNYNEQFF	TGCAGTGCTAGAGGTAACTACAATGAGCAGTTCTTC
NA	TRBD1	TRBV20-1	TRBJ2-5	CSTDQTGQVLETQYF	TGCAGTACGGATCAGACAGGGCAAGTGTTAGAGACCCAGTACTTC
many	NA	TRBV5-6	TRBJ2-7	CASSLYSSYEQYF	TGTGCCAGCAGCTTGTACAGCTCCTACGAGCAGTACTTC
NA	NA	TRBV11-1	TRBJ2-3	CASSTHISTDTQYF	TGTGCCAGCAGCACTCACATTTCCACAGATACGCAGTATTTT
NA	NA	TRBV29-1	TRBJ2-7	CSVIIRNGYEQYF	TGCAGCGTCATCATCAGGAATGGCTACGAGCAGTACTTC
few	TRBD1	TRBV6-5	TRBJ1-2	CASSYTAGRGQRGYTF	TGTGCCAGCAGTTACACCGCGGGCAGGGGGCAGCGGGGCTACACCTTC
NA	TRBD2	TRBV20-1	TRBJ2-1	CSARHLLAGVDEQFF	TGCAGTGCTAGACACTTACTAGCGGGGGTAGATGAGCAGTTCTTC
NA	TRBD2	TRBV6-1	TRBJ2-5	CASSEAAAGEETQYF	TGTGCCAGCAGTGAAGCGGCAGCGGGAGAAGAGACCCAGTACTTC
few	NA	TRBV29-1	TRBJ2-5	CSVESSGEAQYF	TGCAGCGTTGAGTCCTCAGGTGAGGCCCAGTACTTC
NA	TRBD1	TRBV6-5	TRBJ2-7	CASSYSAGGRTYEQYF	TGTGCCAGCAGTTACTCTGCAGGGGGTAGAACCTACGAGCAGTACTTC
many	NA	TRBV5-6	TRBJ2-7	CASHFGGQPREQYF	TGTGCCAGCCACTTCGGGGGACAACCTAGGGAGCAGTACTTC
NA	TRBD1	TRBV12-3/TRBV12-4	TRBJ2-5	CASRLPGQGFSERYF	TGTGCCAGCAGGCTCCCGGGACAGGGGTTTAGTGAGCGGTACTTC
NA	TRBD1	TRBV10-3	TRBJ2-7	CAISASGTGGSEQYF	TGTGCCATCAGTGCGTCCGGGACAGGGGGCTCCGAGCAGTACTTC
NA	NA	TRBV7-2	TRBJ2-3	CASSRAETPLWDTQYF	TGTGCCAGCAGCCGGGCCGAGACGCCTTTATGGGATACGCAGTATTTT
NA	NA	TRBV9	TRBJ2-7	CASSIGPPYEQYF	TGTGCCAGCAGCATAGGGCCTCCCTACGAGCAGTACTTC
few	NA	TRBV11-3	TRBJ1-5	CASSFSGWREGKPQHF	TGTGCCAGCAGCTTCTCGGGTTGGCGCGAAGGGAAGCCCCAGCATTTT
NA	NA	TRBV7-9	TRBJ2-1	CASSLMDMEEQFF	TGTGCCAGCAGCTTAATGGACATGGAAGAGCAGTTCTTC
once	NA	TRBV5-1	TRBJ2-5	CASSLGTWEETQYF	TGCGCCAGCAGCTTGGGGACCTGGGAAGAGACCCAGTACTTC
NA	NA	TRBV20-1	TRBJ1-5	CSAKVGLSGPNQPQHF	TGCAGTGCAAAGGTCGGCCTTTCCGGGCCTAATCAGCCCCAGCATTTT
few	NA	TRBV24-1	TRBJ2-1	CATSDFRGQGNEQFF	TGTGCCACCAGTGATTTTCGGGGGCAGGGAAATGAGCAGTTCTTC
many	NA	TRBV7-9	TRBJ2-7	CASSLGDYEQYF	TGCGCCAGCAGCTTGGGGGATTACGAGCAGTACTTC
NA	NA	TRBV12-3/TRBV12-4	TRBJ2-7	CASSLLLSEASGEQYF	TGTGCCAGCAGCCTCTTACTTAGCGAAGCATCGGGCGAGCAGTACTTC
NA	TRBD2	TRBV5-6	TRBJ2-5	CASSLISGDQETQYF	TGTGCCAGCAGCTTGATTAGCGGGGATCAAGAGACCCAGTACTTC
NA	TRBD1	TRBV7-9	TRBJ1-5	CASSQGQKNQPQHF	TGTGCCAGCAGCCAGGGACAGAAAAATCAGCCCCAGCATTTT